One T cell receptor delta chain is described in this entry. The junction differs from germline at one of its ends, possibly a read error. TCRdb fed the RT-PCR reads to CATT. The top ten hold 2.8% of the sample, which has 10,000 to 12,000 delta-chain clones, around 42% seen once. The CDR3 covers 18 residues. The germline CDR1 and CDR2 sequences are GEAIGNYY and EKD. These data originate in a study of gamma-delta T cells after stem cell transplantation. The genes are TRDV2 and TRDJ3, with a possible D match to TRDD3 (5 bases). The TCR sequence derives from a human donor. It is not recorded whose cells these are; they may come from a transplant donor. The sequenced sample consisted of gamma-delta T cells. CDR3 sequence (DNA): TGTGCCTGTGACACCTGCTTGGGGCACTCCTTTTACACCCTACAGATGTTTTTC. Translated: CACDTCLGHSFYTLQMFF.